The TCR beta chain under discussion was sequenced for a study of OX40 agonist ivuxolimab in advanced cancers. Per germline, CDR1 SGHNT and CDR2 YYREEE (reference sequence). The V end was cut by 4 bases, the J end by 2 bases, with 22 bases between. The CDR3 spans 17 residues. Assay used: immunoSEQ multiplex PCR; TCRdb lists only in-frame clones, some missing. The sample consists of 30,000 or so clones, around four fifths of them appearing once. The source of this sequence is an adult with an advanced solid tumor such as melanoma, head and neck, liver or kidney cancer. Specimen: CD4+ or CD8+ T cells sorted from blood, collected in a trial of the OX40 agonist ivuxolimab. The chain is built from TRBV5-4 and TRBJ2-7; TRBD1 is a possible D gene (6 bases). The CDR3, as DNA: TGTGCCAGCAGCGTTAGCCCTGGACAGCTTTTAACCTACGAGCAGTACTTC. Protein product: CASSVSPGQLLTYEQYF.